The clone carrying this TCR beta chain was seen a handful of times. Its antigen remains unknown. This specimen comes from a study of cytomegalovirus exposure and HLA in healthy donors. V lost 6 bases and J lost 7; bases outside the gene matches: 7. The CDR3 is 14 amino acids. From germline, CDR1 is MNHEY and CDR2 SVGAGI. It was with 60 Vbeta and 13 Jbeta primers that the PCR ran. Clones were read by immunoSEQ multiplex PCR, and TCRdb kept only the in-frame ones, dropping some. The data hold some 180,000 clones, with about 13% observed a single time. General observations from the study: TCR sequences were mostly rare, though some public TCRs occurred in many donors. TCR beta chain V- and J-gene trimming was linked, in a later analysis, to a missense variant in DCLRE1C. Analyses of presence/absence relied on an assumption of roughly uniform sequencing depth across donors. Relative to the approximately 700-donor mean, N-insertions were reportedly fewer in an Asian-associated ancestry cluster in a later analysis.

The V gene is TRBV6-5, the J gene TRBJ2-1, with 9 bases identical to TRBD1. The sequence was collected from a man aged 50-60 years in good health and CMV-seropositive. Specimen: PBMCs. The CDR3 is CASSPGTGRNEQFF. The CDR3 DNA is TGTGCCAGCAGCCCCGGGACAGGGAGAAATGAGCAGTTCTTC.